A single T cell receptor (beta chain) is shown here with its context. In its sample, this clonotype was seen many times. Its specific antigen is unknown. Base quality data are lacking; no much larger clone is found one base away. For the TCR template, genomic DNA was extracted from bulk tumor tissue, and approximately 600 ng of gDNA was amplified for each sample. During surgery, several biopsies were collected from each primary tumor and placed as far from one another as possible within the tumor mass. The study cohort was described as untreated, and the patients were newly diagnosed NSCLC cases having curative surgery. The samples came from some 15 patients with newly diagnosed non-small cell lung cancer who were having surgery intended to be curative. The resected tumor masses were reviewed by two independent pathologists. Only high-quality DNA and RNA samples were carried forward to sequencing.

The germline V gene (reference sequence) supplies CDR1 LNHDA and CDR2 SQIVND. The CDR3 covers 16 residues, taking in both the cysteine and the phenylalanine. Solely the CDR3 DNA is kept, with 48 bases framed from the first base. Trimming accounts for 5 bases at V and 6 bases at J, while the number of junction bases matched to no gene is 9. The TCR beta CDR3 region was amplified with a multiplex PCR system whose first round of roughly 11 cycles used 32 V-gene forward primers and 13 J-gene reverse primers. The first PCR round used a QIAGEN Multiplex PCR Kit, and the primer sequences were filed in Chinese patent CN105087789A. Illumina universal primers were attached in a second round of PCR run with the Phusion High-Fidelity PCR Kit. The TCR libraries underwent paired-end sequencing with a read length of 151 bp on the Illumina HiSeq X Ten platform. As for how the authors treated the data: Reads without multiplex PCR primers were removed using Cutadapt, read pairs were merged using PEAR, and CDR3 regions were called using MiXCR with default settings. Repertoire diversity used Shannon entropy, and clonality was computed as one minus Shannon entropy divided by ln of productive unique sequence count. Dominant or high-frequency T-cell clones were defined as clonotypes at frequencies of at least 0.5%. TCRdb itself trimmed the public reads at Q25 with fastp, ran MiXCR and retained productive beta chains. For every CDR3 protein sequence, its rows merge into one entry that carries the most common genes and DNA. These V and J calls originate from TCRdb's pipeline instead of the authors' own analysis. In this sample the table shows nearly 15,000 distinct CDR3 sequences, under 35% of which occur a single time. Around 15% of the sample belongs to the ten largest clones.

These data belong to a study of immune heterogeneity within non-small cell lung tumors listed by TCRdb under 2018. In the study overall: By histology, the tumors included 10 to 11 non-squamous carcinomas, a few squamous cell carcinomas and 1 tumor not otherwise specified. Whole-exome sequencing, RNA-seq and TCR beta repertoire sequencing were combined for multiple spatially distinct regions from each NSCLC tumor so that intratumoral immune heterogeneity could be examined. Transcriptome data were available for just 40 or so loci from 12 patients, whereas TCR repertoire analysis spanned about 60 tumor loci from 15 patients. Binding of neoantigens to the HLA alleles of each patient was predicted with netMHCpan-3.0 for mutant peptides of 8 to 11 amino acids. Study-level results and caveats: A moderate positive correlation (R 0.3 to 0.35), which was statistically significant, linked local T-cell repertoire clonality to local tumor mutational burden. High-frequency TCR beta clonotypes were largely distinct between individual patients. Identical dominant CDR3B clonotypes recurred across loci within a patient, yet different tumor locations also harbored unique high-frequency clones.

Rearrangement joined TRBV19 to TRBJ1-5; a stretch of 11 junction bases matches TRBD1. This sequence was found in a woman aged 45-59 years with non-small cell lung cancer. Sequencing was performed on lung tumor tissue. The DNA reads TGTGCCAGTAGTCCCCGGGACAGGGGGTTAGGTCAGCCCCAGCATTTT. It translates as CASSPRDRGLGQPQHF.